These 16 T cell receptor beta chains came from one sample sequenced in a study of regulatory T cells. Primers: 52 TRBV forward and 13 TRBJ reverse. Sequencing used immunoSEQ multiplex PCR; TCRdb keeps in-frame clones, though not all of them. The table has about 18,000 clones, under 95% seen once. The sequenced sample was CD8+ T cells sorted from blood. Receptor source: a person under 35 with CD3G deficiency.

The J gene is TRBJ1-5, the V gene TRBV7-2; D is unclear. The germline CDR1 and CDR2 sequences are SGHTA and FQGNSA. Trimming removed 3 bases from V and 6 bases from J, with 9 bases in between. The CDR3 has 13 residues. The CDR3 nucleotides read TGTGCCAGCAGCTTCACTAATTCTCAGCCCCAGCATTTT. This sequence encodes CASSFTNSQPQHF.

The chain joins TRBV28 to TRBJ1-2; D perhaps matches TRBD1 (5 bases). The germline gives CDR1 MDHEN, CDR2 SYDVKM. V lost 5 bases and J 3 bases, leaving 7 bases between the germline ends. The CDR3 is made up of 12 amino acids. CDR3 nucleotide sequence: TGTGCCAGCAGTACAGGCCACTATGGCTACACCTTC. Translated: CASSTGHYGYTF.

The V call is TRBV18, the J call TRBJ2-1, with a possible D match to TRBD2 (6 bases). From germline, CDR1 is KGHSH and CDR2 LQKENI. The V end was cut by 4 bases, the J end by 6 bases, with 31 bases between. CDR3 length: 20 residues. DNA for the CDR3: TGTGCCAGCTCACGGGGCTCCCTTCGGGGGATCCAGACCCCAGCCAATGAGCAGTTCTTC. Translating gives CASSRGSLRGIQTPANEQFF.

The chain recombines TRBV27 with TRBJ2-1; D remains unclear. CDR3 size: 13 residues. The germline gives CDR1 MNHEY, CDR2 SMNVEV (reference sequence). The V gene lost 3 bases and the J gene lost 4 bases, with 7 bases spanning the gap. The CDR3, as DNA: TGTGCCAGCAGTTTGGGAAGGTACAATGAGCAGTTCTTC. It encodes CASSLGRYNEQFF.

The chain links TRBV28 to TRBJ2-7; the D gene is possibly TRBD1 (6 bases). The CDR3 loop spans 12 amino acids. V was trimmed by 10 bases and J by 6 bases, leaving 16 bases between them. CDR1 is MDHEN, CDR2 SYDVKM, per germline. CDR3 sequence reads: CATGQNGIEQYF. The CDR3 DNA reads TGTGCCACCGGACAGAACGGGATCGAGCAGTACTTC.

This chain joins TRBV7-8 and TRBJ2-7; D gene unclear. The CDR3 length is 12 residues. Trimming pared 1 base from V and 4 bases from J, leaving 5 bases between. Germline CDR1 SGHVS, CDR2 FQNEAQ. The chain's CDR3 is CASSLGSYEQYF. The CDR3, as DNA: TGTGCCAGCAGCTTAGGCTCGTACGAGCAGTACTTC.

The rearrangement links TRBV7-9 to TRBJ1-3; D is undetermined. The CDR3 sequence is 12 residues long. Between the trimmed V and J ends, which lost 4 bases and 4 bases, there was a span of 5 bases. Germline CDR1 is SEHNR and CDR2 is FQNEAQ (reference sequence). CDR3 residues: CASSSGGNTIYF. The CDR3 DNA reads as TGTGCCAGCAGCTCAGGCGGAAACACCATATATTTT.

The CDR3 region has the DNA TGCAGTGCCAGAACCGGCTATGGCTACACCTTC. Amino acid sequence: CSARTGYGYTF. V gene TRBV20-1 combines with J gene TRBJ1-2, with no clear D. The CDR3 runs 11 residues. V lost 6 bases and J lost 4, with 9 bases in between. Germline V gene lookup returns CDR1 DFQATT and CDR2 SNEGSKA (reference sequence).

The rearrangement links TRBV11-2 to TRBJ2-1; D uncertain. The CDR3 spans 16 residues. V lost 1 base to trimming and J lost 9 bases, with 19 bases between them. Germline V lookup: CDR1 SGHAT, CDR2 FQNNGV. The CDR3 DNA sequence: TGTGCCAGCAGCTTAGCCTTCCTGTCCAAGGGTAGTGAGCAGTTCTTC. As protein: CASSLAFLSKGSEQFF.

The V call is TRBV19, the J call TRBJ2-7; 7 bases fit TRBD2. The CDR3 totals 15 residues. Germline V gene lookup returns CDR1 LNHDA and CDR2 SQIVND (reference sequence). V was pared by 4 bases and J by 2 bases, with 8 bases of the junction left unmatched. This chain's CDR3 is CASSSGGGFPYEQYF. DNA for the CDR3: TGTGCCAGTAGTAGTGGGGGGGGGTTCCCCTACGAGCAGTACTTC.

This chain links TRBV7-9 with TRBJ2-1, with a tentative D call TRBD2 (6 bases). This CDR3 is built from 16 residues. Deletions cut 3 bases from V and 0 bases from J, with 12 bases between. Germline assignment: CDR1 SEHNR and CDR2 FQNEAQ (reference sequence). CDR3 sequence (DNA): TGTGCCAGCAGCTTCGGGCCCGGGAGCTCCTACAATGAGCAGTTCTTC. It translates to CASSFGPGSSYNEQFF. The whole variable domain, filled in from reference TRBV7-9 and TRBJ2-1, reads DTGVSQNPRHKITKRGQNVTFRCDPISEHNRLYWYRQTLGQGPEFLTYFQNEAQLEKSRLLSDRFSAERPKGSFSTLEIQRTEQGDSAMYLCASSFGPGSSYNEQFFGPGTRLTVL.

The chain uses TRBV30 and TRBJ1-3; 7 bases map to TRBD1. There are 13 residues in the CDR3. CDR1 is GTSNPN, CDR2 SVGIG, per germline (reference sequence). V shed 5 bases and J 3 bases; nucleotides not matched to a gene: 4. In nucleotides, the CDR3 is TGTGCCTGGGAGGGGGCGGATGGAAACACCATATATTTT. Translated, it gives CAWEGADGNTIYF.

V usage is TRBV6-6 and J usage is TRBJ1-5; tentatively, D is TRBD1 (6 bases). Germline V gene sequence: CDR1 MNHNY, CDR2 SVGAGI (reference sequence). CDR3 length: 13 amino acids. Trimming shortened V by 6 bases and J by 6 bases, and 12 bases separated the two germline ends. In nucleotides, the CDR3 is TGTGCCAGCAGACAGGGAGGCGGTCAGCCCCAGCATTTT. As protein: CASRQGGGQPQHF.

With regard to this clone: Other DNA variants within this sample encode the same CDR3. The rearrangement uses TRBV6-5 and TRBJ2-5; D ambiguous. The V end was cut by 0 bases, the J end by 4 bases, with 6 bases between. Germline V gives CDR1 MNHEY, CDR2 SVGAGI. The CDR3 contains 13 residues. This CDR3 is CASSYSDGETQYF. The CDR3 nucleotides read TGTGCCAGCAGTTACTCGGACGGAGAGACCCAGTACTTC.

This clone was detected a few times. Other nucleotide sequences from this sample produce the same CDR3. The CDR3 region is CASSLGDEQFF. CDR3 nucleotide sequence: TGTGCCAGCAGCTTAGGTGATGAGCAGTTCTTC. This chain uses TRBV7-9 with TRBJ2-1, with D hard to call. Germline V gene lookup returns CDR1 SEHNR and CDR2 FQNEAQ (reference sequence). The CDR3 has 11 residues. With 1 base removed from V and 8 bases from J, the gap between germline ends came to 3 bases.

The chain joins TRBV11-3 to TRBJ2-2, with unresolved D. Germline CDR1 SGHNT, CDR2 YENEEA. This CDR3 spans 13 amino acids. Between the trimmed V and J ends, which lost 6 bases and 6 bases, there was a span of 11 bases. The CDR3 is CASSGIEAGELFF. Written as DNA, the CDR3 is TGTGCCAGCAGTGGTATTGAGGCCGGGGAGCTGTTTTTT.